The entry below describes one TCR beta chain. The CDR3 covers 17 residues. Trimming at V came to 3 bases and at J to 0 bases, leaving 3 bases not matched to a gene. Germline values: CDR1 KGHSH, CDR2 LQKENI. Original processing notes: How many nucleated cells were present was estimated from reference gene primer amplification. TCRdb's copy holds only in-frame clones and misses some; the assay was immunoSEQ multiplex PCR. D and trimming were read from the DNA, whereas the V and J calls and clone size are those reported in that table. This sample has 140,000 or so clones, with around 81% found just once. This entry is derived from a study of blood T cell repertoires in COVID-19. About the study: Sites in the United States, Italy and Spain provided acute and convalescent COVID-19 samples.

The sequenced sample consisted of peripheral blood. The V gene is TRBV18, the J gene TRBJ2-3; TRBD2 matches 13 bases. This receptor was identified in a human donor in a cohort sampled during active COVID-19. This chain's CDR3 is CASSPWGLAGSTDTQYF. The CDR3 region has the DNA TGTGCCAGCTCACCCTGGGGACTAGCGGGAAGCACAGATACGCAGTATTTT. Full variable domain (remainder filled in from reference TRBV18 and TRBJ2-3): NAGVMQNPRHLVRRRGQEARLRCSPMKGHSHVYWYRQLPEEGLKFMVYLQKENIIDESGMPKERFSAEFPKEGPSILRIQQVVRGDSAAYFCASSPWGLAGSTDTQYFGPGTRLTVL.